Listed here is a single TCR beta chain. What it recognizes is unknown. Deletions cut 1 base from V and 1 base from J, with 11 bases between. This CDR3 is built from 15 residues. In germline, CDR1 is SGHTA, CDR2 FQGNSA. TCRdb re-called the RT-PCR reads with MiXCR, one entry per CDR3 protein. The table lists 800,000 or so distinct CDR3 sequences, around 20% of them singletons, with roughly a tenth in the top ten. The record originates from a study of response to subunit inactivated influenza vaccine. Notes on the study in general: With each seasonal influenza vaccination, the authors suggested, few new T cells are recruited.

The rearrangement joins TRBV7-2 to TRBJ2-7, with a weak D call TRBD2 (5 bases). The sequenced sample was PBMCs from blood, obtained roughly 5 days after vaccination. This receptor was taken from a man between 45 and 60 years old who received an inactivated influenza vaccine. The CDR3 region has the DNA TGTGCCAGCAGCTTAGTTCGAGGGCGGTCCTACGAGCAGTACTTC. This translates into CASSLVRGRSYEQYF.